Below, one TCR beta chain is given with its context. Its antigen is not known. Of the isolated RNA, all was reverse transcribed, and so the sequenced material was expressed TCRB transcripts. Sequencing used immunoSEQ multiplex PCR; TCRdb keeps in-frame clones, though not all of them. The sample has about 400,000 clones; around 12% are singletons. The CDR3 sequence is 15 residues long. Trimming removed 1 base from V and 5 bases from J, with 12 bases in between. Germline V gives CDR1 MGHRA, CDR2 YSYEKL. This entry is derived from a study of beta chain features in type 1 diabetes. Study observations and caveats: Moderate yet significant TCRB CDR3 shortening was seen in Type 1 diabetes patients in all four CD4+ subsets.

Input material: naive CD4+ T cells from blood. The chain carries TRBV4-1 and TRBJ1-5; maybe TRBD1 (5 bases). The clonotype was recovered from a woman aged 18-29 years with type 1 diabetes. For the CDR3, the DNA is TGCGCCAGCAGCCAAGGGGGCGCAGTCTATCAGCCCCAGCATTTT. This translates into CASSQGGAVYQPQHF.